These 21 T cell receptor beta chains share one sample of origin, sequenced in a study of OX40 agonist ivuxolimab in advanced cancers. Assay: immunoSEQ multiplex PCR; the TCRdb copy retains only in-frame clones and omits some. The sample shows over 15,000 clones, roughly 71% of them seen only once. The specimen was CD4+ or CD8+ T cells sorted from blood, collected in a trial of the OX40 agonist ivuxolimab. Receptor source: an adult with an advanced solid tumor such as melanoma, head and neck, liver or kidney cancer.

As to this clone: Other DNA sequences of this sample code for an identical CDR3. This chain links TRBV5-8 with TRBJ2-1; 7 nucleotides match TRBD2. V lost 1 base to trimming and J lost 5 bases; unmatched junction nucleotides: 6. CDR3 size: 15 residues. CDR1 is SGHTS and CDR2 is YDEGEE in the germline V gene. DNA of the CDR3: TGTGCCAGCAGCTTGAGACTAGCAGGGAACAATGAGCAGTTCTTC. Translation: CASSLRLAGNNEQFF.

The gene calls are TRBV13 and TRBJ1-1; maybe TRBD1 (6 bases). The germline gives CDR1 PRHDT, CDR2 FYEKMQ (reference sequence). CDR3 size: 16 residues. V was trimmed by 5 bases and J by 1 base, leaving 17 bases between them. The CDR3 coding sequence is TGTGCCAGCAGCCCCGAGGGGGGGGGTGCGAACACTGAAGCTTTCTTT. This sequence encodes CASSPEGGGANTEAFF.

The genes are TRBV7-9 and TRBJ2-7, with TRBD2 matching 7 bases. CDR1 is SEHNR and CDR2 is FQNEAQ in the germline V gene (reference sequence). V was pared by 2 bases and J by 6 bases, with 7 bases of the junction left unmatched. The CDR3 length is 14 residues. CDR3 sequence reads: CASSLFLGGGEQYF. Written as DNA, the CDR3 is TGTGCCAGCAGCTTATTCCTTGGCGGGGGCGAGCAGTACTTC.

The gene calls are TRBV2 and TRBJ1-1; weak D call: TRBD1 (5 bases). Germline V gene lookup returns CDR1 SNHLY and CDR2 FYNNEI. This CDR3 is built from 12 residues. V lost 10 bases and J 1 base, leaving 10 bases between the germline ends. The CDR3 region is CAIDQGNTEAFF. The DNA for the CDR3 is TGTGCCATTGACCAGGGGAACACTGAAGCTTTCTTT.

By proportion, this clone is medium-sized. DNA of the CDR3: TGTGCCAGCAGCCCGACAGGGTGGTCCTACGAGCAGTACTTC. Its protein is CASSPTGWSYEQYF. The chain recombines TRBV7-9 with TRBJ2-7; 7 nucleotides line up with TRBD1. This CDR3 is 14 amino acids long. V was clipped by 5 bases and J by 1 base; unmatched bases: 5. The germline gives CDR1 SEHNR, CDR2 FQNEAQ (reference sequence).

As DNA, the CDR3 is TGTGCCAGCAGTGAATATAGGGGACAGGGGTCTAATTACTATGGCTACACCTTC. This codes for CASSEYRGQGSNYYGYTF. This rearrangement joins TRBV25-1 to TRBJ1-2; 10 nucleotides line up with TRBD1. The germline V gene encodes CDR1 MGHDK and CDR2 SYGVNS. J gave up 3 bases and V 0 bases, and 10 bases lay outside the gene matches. CDR3 size: 18 residues.

CDR3: CASSLEVSSYEQYF. Written as DNA, the CDR3 is TGTGCCAGCAGCTTAGAAGTCAGCTCCTACGAGCAGTACTTC. This rearrangement joins TRBV7-8 to TRBJ2-7; D ambiguous. CDR3 length: 14 amino acids. CDR1 is SGHVS, CDR2 FQNEAQ, per germline. The germline V and J ends were trimmed by 1 base and 0 bases, with 7 bases remaining between them.

The chain links TRBV10-2 to TRBJ1-1; D call uncertain. Trimming took off 6 bases at V and 0 bases at J, with 11 bases between the two ends. CDR3 length: 14 amino acids. From germline, CDR1 is WSHSY and CDR2 SAAADI. The CDR3 region is CASSLTNMNTEAFF. CDR3 sequence (DNA): TGCGCCAGCAGCCTAACAAATATGAACACTGAAGCTTTCTTT.

V is TRBV11-3 and J is TRBJ1-1; 7 nucleotides match TRBD1. The V gene end was trimmed by 3 bases and the J gene end by 4 bases; junction bases not matched to a gene: 8. Germline assignment: CDR1 SGHNT and CDR2 YENEEA. The CDR3 has 15 residues. The CDR3 DNA is TGTGCCAGCAGCTTGTTCAGGGGGTCCCCCACTGAAGCTTTCTTT. Its translation: CASSLFRGSPTEAFF.

The chain is built from TRBV5-1 and TRBJ2-3; 9 bases align to TRBD2. The CDR3 is 15 residues long. Germline trimming cut 2 bases from V and 1 base from J; bases unmatched to any gene: 2. The germline CDR1 and CDR2 sequences are SGHRS and YFSETQ. CDR3 protein: CASSLASGGTDTQYF. CDR3 sequence (DNA): TGCGCCAGCAGCTTAGCTAGCGGGGGCACAGATACGCAGTATTTT.

The rearrangement uses TRBV4-1 and TRBJ1-2; D remains ambiguous. V was clipped by 1 base and J by 2 bases, with 11 bases between them. This CDR3 has 15 residues. Germline CDR1 MGHRA, CDR2 YSYEKL. Here the CDR3 DNA reads TGCGCCAGCAGCCAAGCTTCCCAAGGAAACTATGGCTACACCTTC. This translates into CASSQASQGNYGYTF.

V and J are TRBV7-9 and TRBJ2-1, with D perhaps TRBD1 (5 bases). From germline, CDR1 is SEHNR and CDR2 FQNEAQ (reference sequence). This CDR3 has 13 amino acids. V lost 3 bases and J lost 3, with 6 bases in between. For the CDR3, the DNA is TGTGCCAGCAGCTTCCAGGGCTACAATGAGCAGTTCTTC. Protein: CASSFQGYNEQFF.

This clone is medium-sized. The chain employs TRBV4-2 and TRBJ1-4; no clear D gene. This CDR3 spans 17 amino acids. Between the trimmed V and J ends, which lost 2 bases and 2 bases, there was a span of 15 bases. Germline lookup yields CDR1 LGHNA and CDR2 YNFKEQ. The CDR3: CASSQILSMDTNEKLFF. The CDR3 bases are TGTGCCAGCAGCCAAATTTTGTCTATGGATACTAATGAAAAACTGTTTTTT.

The chain carries TRBV5-1 and TRBJ2-1, with 10 bases lining up with TRBD2. The germline CDR1 and CDR2 sequences are SGHRS and YFSETQ. The V and J ends lost 1 base and 8 bases, in that order; junction bases with no gene match: 6. The CDR3 spans 15 residues. The CDR3 nucleotides read TGCGCCAGCAGCTTGATAGCGGGGGGTTTCGATGAGCAGTTCTTC. Translation gives CASSLIAGGFDEQFF.

The chain recombines TRBV11-2 with TRBJ2-3; TRBD2 agrees at 9 bases. V lost 4 bases and J lost 4; bases outside the gene matches: 9. From germline, CDR1 is SGHAT and CDR2 FQNNGV. This CDR3 contains 16 residues. The CDR3 bases are TGTGCCAGCAGCTCCGGGGTGCGGGGGGGCCCAGATACGCAGTATTTT. Protein sequence: CASSSGVRGGPDTQYF.

The gene calls are TRBV15 and TRBJ2-2; the match to TRBD1 covers 7 bases. The CDR3 totals 16 residues. V lost 2 bases to trimming and J lost 3 bases; unmatched junction nucleotides: 6. The germline CDR1 and CDR2 sequences are LNHNV and YYDKDF (reference sequence). The CDR3 loop is CATSRHGTVDTGELFF. The CDR3 DNA follows: TGTGCCACCAGCAGACATGGGACAGTTGACACCGGGGAGCTGTTTTTT.

The J gene is TRBJ1-1, the V gene TRBV5-6, with D possibly being TRBD1 (5 bases). The CDR3 loop spans 15 amino acids. Looked up from germline, CDR1 is SGHDT and CDR2 is YYEEEE. V was pared by 3 bases and J by 0 bases, with 12 bases between. The CDR3 nucleotides read TGTGCCAGCAGCTACTTAGACAGTCTGAACACTGAAGCTTTCTTT. It translates to CASSYLDSLNTEAFF.

The chain joins TRBV4-1 to TRBJ2-7, with D uncertain. CDR1 and CDR2 from the germline V gene are MGHRA and YSYEKL. V was cut by 3 bases and J by 0 bases, with 9 bases left in between. There are 14 residues in the CDR3. CDR3 nucleotide sequence: TGCGCCAGCAGCCACACTCAGAGCTCCTACGAGCAGTACTTC. Protein product: CASSHTQSSYEQYF.

The V and J genes are TRBV7-6 and TRBJ2-5; 13 nucleotides match TRBD2. Germline assignment: CDR1 SGHVS and CDR2 FNYEAQ. This CDR3 contains 17 residues. V lost 1 base to trimming and J lost 5 bases; unmatched junction nucleotides: 7. CDR3 sequence reads: CASSLGLAGGPSETQYF. The CDR3 DNA sequence: TGTGCCAGCAGCTTAGGACTAGCGGGGGGACCCTCGGAGACCCAGTACTTC.

The CDR3: CASSRSGGSLYEQYF. The CDR3, as DNA: TGCGCCAGCAGCCGGTCGGGAGGATCCCTCTACGAGCAGTACTTC. V and J are TRBV4-1 and TRBJ2-7; 7 bases line up with TRBD2. Germline assignment: CDR1 MGHRA and CDR2 YSYEKL. The CDR3 runs 15 residues. The J segment lost 3 bases and the V segment lost 4 bases, leaving 9 bases of the junction unmatched.

The rearrangement joins TRBV5-4 to TRBJ2-1; D might be TRBD1 (5 bases). This CDR3 spans 15 amino acids. Germline V lookup: CDR1 SGHNT, CDR2 YYREEE (reference sequence). The V and J ends lost 0 bases and 8 bases respectively, with 15 bases between them. This CDR3 is CASSLATGAGYEQFF. CDR3 bases: TGTGCCAGCAGCTTGGCAACAGGTGCAGGCTATGAGCAGTTCTTC.